This TCR beta chain was sequenced during a study of T-cell reconstitution after alpha-beta-depleted transplantation in children. Preparation of the TCRbeta library used unique molecular identifiers. Via MiXCR, TCRdb re-called the PCR reads, giving one row per CDR3 protein. The sample consists of approximately 420,000 distinct CDR3 sequences, approximately 11% of them appearing once. Trimming took off 6 bases at V and 6 bases at J, with 9 bases between the two ends. This CDR3 is built from 12 residues. This clonotype was recorded at least ten times. The rearrangement uses TRBV12-3 or TRBV12-4 and TRBJ2-1; weak D call: TRBD1 (5 bases). The TCR sequence derives from a human donor who donated a stem cell graft to a child with acute myeloid leukemia. The input for sequencing was PBMCs from the stem cell graft donor, taken from the stem cell graft. CDR3 loop: CASSPQGNEQFF. Written as DNA, the CDR3 is TGTGCCAGCAGCCCCCAGGGCAATGAGCAGTTCTTC.